This entry describes one T cell receptor beta chain. Antigen: not known. This sample was included in a study of T cells in Graves' hyperthyroidism and ophthalmopathy. Background on the study: The blood sample was taken at first diagnosis, before treatment began.

The CDR3 runs 15 residues. The germline V gene has CDR1 DFQATT and CDR2 SNEGSKA (reference sequence). Trimming pared 3 bases from V and 0 bases from J, leaving 14 bases between. RNA transcripts were the template for amplifying TCR beta CDR3 regions. First-round RT-PCR targeting the TCR CDR3 was performed with the HTBI primer set. TCRdb passed the multiplex PCR reads through MiXCR, listing each CDR3 protein once. The data contain about 640,000 distinct CDR3 sequences, about a fifth of them singletons. Findings of the study overall: Among thyroid clonotypes expanded above 0.001, most also appeared in blood.

The diagnostic basis comprised clinical symptoms, serum thyroxine and TRAb, thyroid ultrasound and orbital computed tomography. PBMCs were collected from an approximately 9.2 ml volume of fresh peripheral blood. The TCR was taken from a man aged 25 to 45 with Graves' ophthalmopathy. The specimen sequenced was blood. This sequence joins TRBV20-1 and TRBJ1-1; D ambiguous. The CDR3 here is CSASIARFMNTEAFF. The CDR3 DNA follows: TGCAGTGCTAGCATAGCGAGGTTCATGAACACTGAAGCTTTCTTT.